These 22 T cell receptor beta chains were all obtained from the same sample, sequenced in a study of CD8+ T cells in alopecia areata. This sample's treatment: oral pan-JAK inhibitor, 5-10 mg twice daily. The authors extracted RNA and reverse transcribed it into cDNA as the sequencing template. The assay was immunoSEQ multiplex PCR, and TCRdb's table has in-frame clones only and misses some. Here the sample spans about 140,000 clones, about four fifths being singletons. Here the sequenced sample was CD8+ T cells sorted from blood, taken at week 4, from a patient treated with tofacitinib. Receptors originate from a human donor with alopecia areata.

The chain links TRBV15 to TRBJ2-7; maybe TRBD1 (6 bases). Trimming cost V 2 bases and J 2 bases, with 10 bases left between them. Germline lookup yields CDR1 LNHNV and CDR2 YYDKDF (reference sequence). CDR3 length: 14 residues. CDR3 in DNA: TGTGCCACCAGCAGACCTGGGGGCCCCTACGAGCAGTACTTC. It translates to CATSRPGGPYEQYF.

The chain employs TRBV19 and TRBJ2-1; D gene unclear. Germline V lookup: CDR1 LNHDA, CDR2 SQIVND (reference sequence). Trimming cost V 7 bases and J 6 bases, with 16 bases left between them. This CDR3 is built from 14 residues. CDR3 sequence (DNA): TGTGCCAGTAATCAACCGTTGGCGGTCAATGAGCAGTTCTTC. Protein product: CASNQPLAVNEQFF.

This clone was observed a few times. The CDR3: CAIRTGTGNLDTQYF. CDR3 in DNA: TGTGCCATCAGAACCGGGACAGGCAATTTAGATACGCAGTATTTT. V is TRBV10-3 and J is TRBJ2-3, with 8 bases matching TRBD1. The CDR3 is made up of 15 amino acids. CDR1 ENHRY and CDR2 SYGVKD come from the germline V gene. Germline trimming cut 6 bases from V and 5 bases from J; bases unmatched to any gene: 10.

The rearrangement joins TRBV7-6 to TRBJ2-1; either TRBD1 or TRBD2 may fit D (6 bases each). The V end was cut by 7 bases, the J end by 5 bases, with 15 bases between. The CDR3 covers 14 residues. The germline V gene has CDR1 SGHVS and CDR2 FNYEAQ. DNA for the CDR3: TGTGCCAGCATCCCCGGGGGCAACCACAATGAGCAGTTCTTC. This codes for CASIPGGNHNEQFF. The whole variable domain, filled in from reference TRBV7-6 and TRBJ2-1, reads GAGVSQSPRYKVTKRGQDVALRCDPISGHVSLYWYRQALGQGPEFLTYFNYEAQQDKSGLPNDRFSAERPEGSISTLTIQRTEQRDSAMYRCASIPGGNHNEQFFGPGTRLTVL.

This chain links TRBV4-1 with TRBJ2-3, with 8 positions matching TRBD2. The CDR3 has 16 residues. V trimming: 3 bases; J trimming: 0 bases; junction bases outside the gene matches: 5. Germline lookup yields CDR1 MGHRA and CDR2 YSYEKL. This CDR3 reads CASSHIGGASTDTQYF. The CDR3 bases are TGCGCCAGCAGCCATATCGGGGGGGCGAGCACAGATACGCAGTATTTT.

This chain links TRBV4-2 with TRBJ1-1, with 7 bases aligning to TRBD1. V dropped 4 bases and J dropped 1; count of bases not matched to a gene: 3. Germline V lookup: CDR1 LGHNA, CDR2 YNFKEQ. The CDR3 has 14 residues. The CDR3 reads CASSPRQGNTEAFF. Written as DNA, the CDR3 is TGTGCCAGCAGCCCGCGACAGGGGAACACTGAAGCTTTCTTT.

This chain links TRBV15 with TRBJ2-1; 9 nucleotides match TRBD2. CDR1 is LNHNV and CDR2 is YYDKDF in the germline V gene (reference sequence). V lost 2 bases, J lost 9 bases, and 8 bases stayed unmatched. This CDR3 contains 15 residues. The CDR3 protein is CATSRPLRGGFEQFF. The CDR3 DNA reads as TGTGCCACCAGCAGACCCCTGCGGGGGGGATTTGAGCAGTTCTTC. Full variable domain (remainder filled in from reference TRBV15 and TRBJ2-1): DAMVIQNPRYQVTQFGKPVTLSCSQTLNHNVMYWYQQKSSQAPKLLFHYYDKDFNNEADTPDNFQSRRPNTSFCFLDIRSPGLGDTAMYLCATSRPLRGGFEQFFGPGTRLTVL.

In its sample, this clone ranks as medium-sized. This sequence joins TRBV6-6 and TRBJ2-5; possibly TRBD1 for D (6 bases). Germline values: CDR1 MNHNY, CDR2 SVGAGI (reference sequence). This CDR3 contains 15 residues. Trimming left V 3 bases short and J 3 bases short, with 14 bases between. The CDR3 DNA reads as TGTGCCAGCAGTTATAAAAGGGCAGGGGAAGAGACCCAGTACTTC. Translating it yields CASSYKRAGEETQYF.

A remark on this clone: The same CDR3 is also encoded by other DNA sequences in this sample. This chain links TRBV4-2 with TRBJ2-7, with no clear D. The V gene lost 1 base and the J gene lost 2 bases, with 3 bases spanning the gap. Germline values: CDR1 LGHNA, CDR2 YNFKEQ. The CDR3 has 12 amino acids. CDR3 nucleotide sequence: TGTGCCAGCAGCCAAGGGACCTACGAGCAGTACTTC. It encodes CASSQGTYEQYF.

This sequence joins TRBV7-9 and TRBJ2-5, with TRBD1 as a possible D gene (6 bases). The CDR3 extends over 16 amino acids. Trimming cost V 4 bases and J 1 base, with 16 bases left between them. Germline assignment: CDR1 SEHNR and CDR2 FQNEAQ (reference sequence). CDR3 nucleotides: TGTGCCAGCAGCTCTACCGTCCGGGACATCCAAGAGACCCAGTACTTC. As protein: CASSSTVRDIQETQYF.

The CDR3 reads CASSQAPGTLNNEQFF. The CDR3 bases are TGTGCCAGCAGCCAAGCTCCCGGGACATTGAACAATGAGCAGTTCTTC. The chain is built from TRBV14 and TRBJ2-1; D might be TRBD1 (6 bases). The CDR3 contains 16 residues. From germline, CDR1 is SGHDN and CDR2 FVKESK. Between the trimmed V and J ends, which lost 1 base and 5 bases, there was a span of 15 bases.

The chain couples TRBV4-1 to TRBJ2-3, with D perhaps being TRBD1 or TRBD2 (5 bases each). Germline CDR1 MGHRA, CDR2 YSYEKL. CDR3 size: 13 residues. V was cut by 4 bases and J by 4 bases, with 9 bases left in between. CDR3 in DNA: TGCGCCAGCAGCCCAGGGACGGCAGATACGCAGTATTTT. The encoded protein is CASSPGTADTQYF.

In its sample, this clone was seen once. This chain joins TRBV7-3 and TRBJ2-1; maybe TRBD2 (7 bases). The CDR3 totals 13 residues. V lost 6 bases and J 10 bases, leaving 16 bases between the germline ends. The germline V gene has CDR1 SGHTA and CDR2 FQGTGA. This CDR3 is CASSPRGAQEQFF. CDR3 bases: TGTGCCAGCAGTCCCCGGGGGGCACAAGAGCAGTTCTTC. The entire variable domain, with the rest obtained from reference TRBV7-3 and TRBJ2-1, is as follows: GAGVSQTPSNKVTEKGKYVELRCDPISGHTALYWYRQSLGQGPEFLIYFQGTGAADDSGLPNDRFFAVRPEGSVSTLKIQRTERGDSAVYLCASSPRGAQEQFFGPGTRLTVL.

The sample holds one count of this clone. This chain joins TRBV4-1 and TRBJ2-3; 12 bases line up with TRBD2. Germline V CDR1 and CDR2: MGHRA, YSYEKL. The CDR3 consists of 19 residues. V gave up 0 bases and J gave up 4 bases; unmatched junction bases: 11. Written as DNA, the CDR3 is TGCGCCAGCAGCCAAGAATACGGTCTAGCGGGGGGGCAGTCAGATACGCAGTATTTT. Protein: CASSQEYGLAGGQSDTQYF.

The gene calls are TRBV6-1 and TRBJ1-5, with a weak D call TRBD1 (6 bases). The V end was cut by 1 base, the J end by 3 bases, with 10 bases between. The CDR3 runs to 15 residues. CDR1 is MNHNS, CDR2 SASEGT, per germline. CDR3: CASSEEDSPNQPQHF. In nucleotides, the CDR3 is TGTGCCAGCAGTGAAGAGGACAGCCCCAATCAGCCCCAGCATTTT.

The chain couples TRBV7-9 to TRBJ2-3, with TRBD1 identical over 9 bases. Germline V gives CDR1 SEHNR, CDR2 FQNEAQ (reference sequence). The V and J ends lost 4 bases and 3 bases, in that order; junction bases with no gene match: 8. The CDR3 length is 16 residues. The CDR3 DNA reads TGTGCCAGCAGCTCTCGCGGGACAGGGATGACAGATACGCAGTATTTT. This encodes CASSSRGTGMTDTQYF.

The chain uses TRBV30 and TRBJ2-3; D gene uncertain. Germline V gives CDR1 GTSNPN, CDR2 SVGIG (reference sequence). This CDR3 is 13 amino acids long. V dropped 2 bases and J dropped 4 bases, with 10 bases sitting between them. The CDR3 bases are TGTGCCTGGAGTAATTCCTTTGCAGATACGCAGTATTTT. Translated, it gives CAWSNSFADTQYF.

This chain joins TRBV2 and TRBJ2-7; 7 positions match TRBD1. Trimming removed 4 bases from V and 2 bases from J; junction bases left unmatched: 5. This CDR3 is built from 14 residues. Germline V gives CDR1 SNHLY, CDR2 FYNNEI. This CDR3 reads CASSVYRGTYEQYF. The CDR3 coding sequence is TGTGCCAGCAGTGTCTACAGGGGAACCTACGAGCAGTACTTC.

The chain links TRBV7-6 to TRBJ2-2; the match to TRBD1 covers 7 bases. CDR1 is SGHVS and CDR2 is FNYEAQ in the germline V gene. The CDR3 totals 13 residues. The ends lost 4 bases at V and 7 bases at J; junction bases unmatched: 3. The CDR3 loop reads CASSSTGFGELFF. The CDR3 DNA reads TGTGCCAGCAGCTCGACAGGGTTCGGGGAGCTGTTTTTT.

This clone was picked up a small number of times. The chain is built from TRBV23-1 and TRBJ2-7; a weak D match, TRBD1 (6 bases). TRBV23-1 is filed as an ORF, its function uncertain. The CDR3 extends over 15 amino acids. V lost 4 bases and J 1 base, leaving 14 bases between the germline ends. The CDR3 DNA reads TGCGCCAGCAGTCTAAGTCCGGACAGTTCCTACGAGCAGTACTTC. Residues: CASSLSPDSSYEQYF.

This chain links TRBV11-2 with TRBJ2-7, with D perhaps matching TRBD2 (5 bases). This CDR3 is built from 13 residues. Per the germline V gene, CDR1 is SGHAT and CDR2 is FQNNGV. With 5 bases removed from V and 4 bases from J, the gap between germline ends came to 12 bases. In nucleotides, the CDR3 is TGTGCCAGCAGCGGGGAGACGGCATACGAGCAGTACTTC. It codes for CASSGETAYEQYF. The full variable domain, with the rest looked up from reference TRBV11-2 and TRBJ2-7, is EAGVAQSPRYKIIEKRQSVAFWCNPISGHATLYWYQQILGQGPKLLIQFQNNGVVDDSQLPKDRFSAERLKGVDSTLKIQPAKLEDSAVYLCASSGETAYEQYFGPGTRLTVT.

The gene calls are TRBV2 and TRBJ2-7, with D possibly TRBD2 on 6 matching bases. V was pared by 8 bases and J by 0 bases, with 11 bases between. Per the germline V gene, CDR1 is SNHLY and CDR2 is FYNNEI. The CDR3 loop spans 13 amino acids. DNA for the CDR3: TGTGCCAGCGGGGGACTTTCCTCCTACGAGCAGTACTTC. Translating gives CASGGLSSYEQYF.